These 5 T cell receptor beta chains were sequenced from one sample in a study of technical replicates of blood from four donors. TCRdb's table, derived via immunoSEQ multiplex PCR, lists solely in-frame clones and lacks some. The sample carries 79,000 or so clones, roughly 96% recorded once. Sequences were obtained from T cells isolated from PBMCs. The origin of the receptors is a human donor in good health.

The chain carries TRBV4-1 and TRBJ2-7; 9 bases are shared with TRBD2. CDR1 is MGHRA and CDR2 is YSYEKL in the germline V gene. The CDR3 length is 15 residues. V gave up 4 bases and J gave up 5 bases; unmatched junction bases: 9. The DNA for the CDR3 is TGCGCCAGCAGCCTAATAGGGACTAGCCTTAACGAGCAGTACTTC. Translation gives CASSLIGTSLNEQYF.

The CDR3 spells CASPLPAGLNRGVNTEAFF. The CDR3 DNA follows: TGTGCTAGCCCTCTGCCGGCAGGTCTAAACAGGGGGGTGAACACTGAAGCTTTCTTT. This sequence joins TRBV12-5 and TRBJ1-1, with 8 bases lining up with TRBD1. This CDR3 has 19 residues. The germline gives CDR1 LGHNT, CDR2 FRNRAP. V shed 9 bases and J 0 bases; nucleotides not matched to a gene: 21.

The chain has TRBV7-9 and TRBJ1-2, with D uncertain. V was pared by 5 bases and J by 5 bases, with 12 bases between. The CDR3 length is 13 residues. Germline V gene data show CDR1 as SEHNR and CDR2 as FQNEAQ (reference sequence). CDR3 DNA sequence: TGTGCCAGCAGCCCCTCAGGTGTTTATGGCTACACCTTC. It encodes CASSPSGVYGYTF. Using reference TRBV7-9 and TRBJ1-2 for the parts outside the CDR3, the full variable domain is DTGVSQNPRHKITKRGQNVTFRCDPISEHNRLYWYRQTLGQGPEFLTYFQNEAQLEKSRLLSDRFSAERPKGSFSTLEIQRTEQGDSAMYLCASSPSGVYGYTFGSGTRLTVV.

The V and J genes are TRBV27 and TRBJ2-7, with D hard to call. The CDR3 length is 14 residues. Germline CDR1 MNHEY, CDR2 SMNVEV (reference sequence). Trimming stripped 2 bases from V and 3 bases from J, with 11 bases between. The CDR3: CASSLRSGHYEQYF. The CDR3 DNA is TGTGCCAGCAGTTTAAGGTCTGGGCACTACGAGCAGTACTTC.

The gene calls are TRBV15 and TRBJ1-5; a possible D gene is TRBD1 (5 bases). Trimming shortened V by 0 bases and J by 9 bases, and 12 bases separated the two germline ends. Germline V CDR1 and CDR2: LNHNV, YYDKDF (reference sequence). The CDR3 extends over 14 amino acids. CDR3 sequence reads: CATSRDQGIGPQHF. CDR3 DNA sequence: TGTGCCACCAGCAGAGATCAGGGTATCGGGCCCCAGCATTTT. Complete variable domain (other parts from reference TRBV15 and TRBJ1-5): DAMVIQNPRYQVTQFGKPVTLSCSQTLNHNVMYWYQQKSSQAPKLLFHYYDKDFNNEADTPDNFQSRRPNTSFCFLDIRSPGLGDTAMYLCATSRDQGIGPQHFGDGTRLSIL.